The clone carrying this TCR beta chain came up once. What it binds is unknown. From germline, CDR1 is SQVTM and CDR2 ANQGSEA. V was trimmed by 6 bases and J by 4 bases, leaving 10 bases between them. The CDR3 extends over 13 amino acids. This sample was taken from a study of cytomegalovirus exposure and HLA in healthy donors. The study, taken as a whole, reports: The authors enumerated 180 or so TCR beta chains as linked to cytomegalovirus.

PCR used 60 Vbeta primers and 13 Jbeta primers. This table comes from immunoSEQ multiplex PCR, and its TCRdb copy is limited to in-frame clones, with some not included. The repertoire consists of about 230,000 clones, with approximately 90% occurring once and the leading ten covering around 1%. Source material: PBMCs. The chain joins TRBV29-1 to TRBJ1-6, with D tentatively TRBD1 (6 bases). This receptor was obtained from a woman aged 18-29 years in good health and CMV-seronegative. The CDR3 sequence is CSVTTGYNSPLHF. CDR3 sequence (DNA): TGCAGCGTCACGACAGGATATAATTCACCCCTCCACTTT.